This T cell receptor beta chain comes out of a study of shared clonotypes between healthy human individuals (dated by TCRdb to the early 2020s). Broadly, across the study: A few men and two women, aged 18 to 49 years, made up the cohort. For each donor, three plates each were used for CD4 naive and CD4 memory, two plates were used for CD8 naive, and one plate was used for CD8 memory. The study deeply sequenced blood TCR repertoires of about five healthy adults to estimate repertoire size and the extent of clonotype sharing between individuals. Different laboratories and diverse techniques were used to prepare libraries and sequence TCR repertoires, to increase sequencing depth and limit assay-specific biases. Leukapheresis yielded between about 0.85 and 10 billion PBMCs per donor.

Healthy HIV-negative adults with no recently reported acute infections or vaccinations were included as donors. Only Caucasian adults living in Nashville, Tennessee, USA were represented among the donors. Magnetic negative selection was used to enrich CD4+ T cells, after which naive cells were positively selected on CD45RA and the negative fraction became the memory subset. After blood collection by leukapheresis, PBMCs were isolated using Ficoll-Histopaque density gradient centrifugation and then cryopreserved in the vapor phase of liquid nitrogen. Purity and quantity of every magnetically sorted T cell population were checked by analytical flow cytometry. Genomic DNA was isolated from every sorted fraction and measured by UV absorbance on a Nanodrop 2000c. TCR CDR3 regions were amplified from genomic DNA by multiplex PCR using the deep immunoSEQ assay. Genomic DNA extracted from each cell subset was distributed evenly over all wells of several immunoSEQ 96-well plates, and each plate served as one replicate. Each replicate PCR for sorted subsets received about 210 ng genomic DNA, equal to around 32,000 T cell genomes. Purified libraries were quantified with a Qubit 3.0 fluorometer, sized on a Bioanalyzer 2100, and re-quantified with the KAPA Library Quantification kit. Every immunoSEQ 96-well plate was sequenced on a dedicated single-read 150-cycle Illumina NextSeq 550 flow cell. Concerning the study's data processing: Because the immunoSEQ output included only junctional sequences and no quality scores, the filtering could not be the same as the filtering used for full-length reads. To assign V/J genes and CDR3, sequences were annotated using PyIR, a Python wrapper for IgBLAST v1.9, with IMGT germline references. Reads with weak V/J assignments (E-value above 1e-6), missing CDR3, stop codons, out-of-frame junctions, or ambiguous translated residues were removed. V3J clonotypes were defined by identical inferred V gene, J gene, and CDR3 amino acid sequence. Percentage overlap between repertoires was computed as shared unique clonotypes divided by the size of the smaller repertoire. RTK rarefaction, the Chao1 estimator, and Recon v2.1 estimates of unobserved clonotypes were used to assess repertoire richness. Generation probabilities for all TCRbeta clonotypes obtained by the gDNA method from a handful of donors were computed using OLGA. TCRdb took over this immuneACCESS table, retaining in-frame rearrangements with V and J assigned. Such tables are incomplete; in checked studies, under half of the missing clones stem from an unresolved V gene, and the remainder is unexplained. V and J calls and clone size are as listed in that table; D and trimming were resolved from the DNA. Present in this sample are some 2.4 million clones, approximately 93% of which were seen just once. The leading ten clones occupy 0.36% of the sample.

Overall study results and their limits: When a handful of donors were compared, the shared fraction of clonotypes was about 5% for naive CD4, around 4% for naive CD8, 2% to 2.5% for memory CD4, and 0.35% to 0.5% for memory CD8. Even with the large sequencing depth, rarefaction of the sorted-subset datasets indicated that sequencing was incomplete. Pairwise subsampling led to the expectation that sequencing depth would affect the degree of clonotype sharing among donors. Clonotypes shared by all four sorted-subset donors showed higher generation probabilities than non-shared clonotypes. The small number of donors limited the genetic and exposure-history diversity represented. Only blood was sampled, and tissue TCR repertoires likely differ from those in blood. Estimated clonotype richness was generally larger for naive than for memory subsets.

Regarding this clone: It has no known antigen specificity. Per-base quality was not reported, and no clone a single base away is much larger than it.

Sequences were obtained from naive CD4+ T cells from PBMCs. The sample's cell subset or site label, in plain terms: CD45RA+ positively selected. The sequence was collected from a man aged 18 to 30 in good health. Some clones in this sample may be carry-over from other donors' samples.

This receptor has the CDR3 CATTVGGRANNEQFF. The DNA is TGTGCCACCACAGTGGGCGGGAGGGCCAACAATGAGCAGTTCTTC. The chain couples TRBV9 to TRBJ2-1; a stretch of 9 junction bases matches TRBD2. According to the germline V gene, CDR1 reads SGDLS and CDR2 reads YYNGEE. V and J are trimmed by 9 bases and 5 bases, and the gene matches miss 12 bases of the junction. The CDR3 spans 15 residues, from the cysteine through the phenylalanine. Only the CDR3 DNA stays, 45 bases, in frame from base 1.